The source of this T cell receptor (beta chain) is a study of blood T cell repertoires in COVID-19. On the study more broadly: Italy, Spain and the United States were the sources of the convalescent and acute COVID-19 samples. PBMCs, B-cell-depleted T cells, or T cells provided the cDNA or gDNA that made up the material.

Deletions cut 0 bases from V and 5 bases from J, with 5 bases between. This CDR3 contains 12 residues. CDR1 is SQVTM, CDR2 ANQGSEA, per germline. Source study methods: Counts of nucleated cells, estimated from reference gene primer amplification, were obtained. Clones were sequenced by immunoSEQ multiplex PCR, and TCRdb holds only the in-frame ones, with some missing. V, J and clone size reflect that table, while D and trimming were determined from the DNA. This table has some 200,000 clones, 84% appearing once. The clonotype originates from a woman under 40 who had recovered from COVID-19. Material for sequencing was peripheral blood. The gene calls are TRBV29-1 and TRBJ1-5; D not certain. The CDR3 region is CSVEDPDQPQHF. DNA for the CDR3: TGCAGCGTTGAAGATCCTGATCAGCCCCAGCATTTT.